What follows describes a single T cell receptor (beta chain). The J segment lost 5 bases and the V segment lost 2 bases, leaving 7 bases of the junction unmatched. Looked up from germline, CDR1 is SNHLY and CDR2 is FYNNEI. The CDR3 sequence is 15 residues long. The data were taken from a study of identical twins. TCRdb re-derived calls from the 5' RACE reads in MiXCR, one entry per CDR3 protein. This table has fewer than 650,000 distinct CDR3 sequences, nearly 10% appearing once. This sample was also put to use in a study of yellow fever vaccine responses in identical twins.

The sample was PBMCs. The TCR sequence derives from a woman aged 18-29 years in good health. This chain connects TRBV2 to TRBJ2-7; TRBD2 matches 9 bases. The CDR3: CASSELASGKNEQYF. CDR3 coding DNA: TGTGCCAGCAGTGAACTCGCTAGCGGGAAAAACGAGCAGTACTTC.